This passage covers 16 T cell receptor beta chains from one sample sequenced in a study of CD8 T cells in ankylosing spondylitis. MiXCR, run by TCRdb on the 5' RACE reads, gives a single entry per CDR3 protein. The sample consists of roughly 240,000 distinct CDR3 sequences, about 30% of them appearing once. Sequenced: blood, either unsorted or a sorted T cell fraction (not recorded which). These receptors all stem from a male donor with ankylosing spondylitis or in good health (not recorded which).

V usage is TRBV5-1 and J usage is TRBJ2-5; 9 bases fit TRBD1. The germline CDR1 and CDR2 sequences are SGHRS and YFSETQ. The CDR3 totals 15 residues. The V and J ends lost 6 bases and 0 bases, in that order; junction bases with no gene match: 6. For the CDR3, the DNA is TGCGCCAGCAAACAGGGGGCGAAGGACCAAGAGACCCAGTACTTC. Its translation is CASKQGAKDQETQYF.

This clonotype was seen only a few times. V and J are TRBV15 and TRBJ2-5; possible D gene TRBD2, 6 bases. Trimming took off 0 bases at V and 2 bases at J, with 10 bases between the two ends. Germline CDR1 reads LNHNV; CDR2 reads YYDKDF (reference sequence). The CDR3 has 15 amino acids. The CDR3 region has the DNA TGTGCCACCAGCAGAGATTGGACTATACAAGAGACCCAGTACTTC. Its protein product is CATSRDWTIQETQYF.

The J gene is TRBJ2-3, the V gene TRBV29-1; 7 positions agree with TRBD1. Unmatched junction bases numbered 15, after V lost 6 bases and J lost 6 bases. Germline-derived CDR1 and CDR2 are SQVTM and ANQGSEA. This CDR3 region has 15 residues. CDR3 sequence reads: CSVAPTGVSMDTQYF. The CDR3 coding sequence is TGCAGCGTCGCCCCTACAGGGGTCAGCATGGATACGCAGTATTTT.

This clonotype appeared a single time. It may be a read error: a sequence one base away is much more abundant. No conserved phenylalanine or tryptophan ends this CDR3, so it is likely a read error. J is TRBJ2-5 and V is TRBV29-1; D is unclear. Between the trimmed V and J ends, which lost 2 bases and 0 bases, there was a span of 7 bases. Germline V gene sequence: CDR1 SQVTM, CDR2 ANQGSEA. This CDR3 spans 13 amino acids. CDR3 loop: CSVEFRYQETQYL. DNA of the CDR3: TGCAGCGTTGAATTTCGGTACCAAGAGACCCAGTACTTG.

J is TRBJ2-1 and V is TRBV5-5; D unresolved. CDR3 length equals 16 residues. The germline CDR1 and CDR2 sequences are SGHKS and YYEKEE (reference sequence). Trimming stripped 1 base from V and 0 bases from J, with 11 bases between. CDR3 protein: CASSLIPSYSYNEQFF. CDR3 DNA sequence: TGTGCCAGCAGCTTGATACCCAGCTACTCCTACAATGAGCAGTTCTTC.

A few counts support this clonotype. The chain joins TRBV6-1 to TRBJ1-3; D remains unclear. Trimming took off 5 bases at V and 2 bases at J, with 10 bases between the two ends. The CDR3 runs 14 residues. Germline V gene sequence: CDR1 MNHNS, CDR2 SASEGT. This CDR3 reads CASSPRRTGNTIYF. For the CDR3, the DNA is TGTGCCAGCAGTCCTCGGAGGACTGGAAACACCATATATTTT.

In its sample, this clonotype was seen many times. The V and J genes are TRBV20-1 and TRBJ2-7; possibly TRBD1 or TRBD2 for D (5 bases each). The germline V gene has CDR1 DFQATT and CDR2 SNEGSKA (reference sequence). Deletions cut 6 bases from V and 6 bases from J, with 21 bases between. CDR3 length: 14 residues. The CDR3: CSAPSLHGAVEQYF. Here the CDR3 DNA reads TGCAGTGCCCCCTCCCTTCACGGGGCAGTCGAGCAGTACTTC.

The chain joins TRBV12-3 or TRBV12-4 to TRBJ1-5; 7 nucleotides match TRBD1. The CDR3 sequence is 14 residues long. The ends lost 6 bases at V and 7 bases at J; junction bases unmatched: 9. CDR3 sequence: CASRPGQEGQPQHF. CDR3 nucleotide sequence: TGTGCCAGCAGACCCGGACAGGAGGGCCAGCCCCAGCATTTT.

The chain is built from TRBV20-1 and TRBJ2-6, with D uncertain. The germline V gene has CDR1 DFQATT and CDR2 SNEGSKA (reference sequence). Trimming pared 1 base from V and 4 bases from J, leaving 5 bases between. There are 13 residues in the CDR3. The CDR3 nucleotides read TGCAGTGCTAGAGGTACAGGGGCCAACGTCCTGACTTTC. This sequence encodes CSARGTGANVLTF.

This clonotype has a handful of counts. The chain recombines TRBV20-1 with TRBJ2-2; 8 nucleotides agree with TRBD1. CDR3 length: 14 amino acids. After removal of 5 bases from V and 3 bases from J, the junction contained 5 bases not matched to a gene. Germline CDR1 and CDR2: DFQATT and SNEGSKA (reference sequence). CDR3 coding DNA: TGCAGTGCTGACAGGGGTAGCGACACCGGGGAGCTGTTTTTT. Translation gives CSADRGSDTGELFF.

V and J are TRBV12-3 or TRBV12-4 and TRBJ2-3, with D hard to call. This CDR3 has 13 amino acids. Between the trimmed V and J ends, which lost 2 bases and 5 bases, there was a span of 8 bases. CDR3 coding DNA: TGTGCCAGCAGTTTAAGGTTACAAGATACGCAGTATTTT. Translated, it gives CASSLRLQDTQYF.

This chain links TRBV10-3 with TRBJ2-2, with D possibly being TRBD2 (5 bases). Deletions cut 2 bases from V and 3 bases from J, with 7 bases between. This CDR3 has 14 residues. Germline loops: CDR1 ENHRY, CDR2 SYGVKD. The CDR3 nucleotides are TGTGCCATCAGTGAGACGGGGTACACCGGGGAGCTGTTTTTT. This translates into CAISETGYTGELFF.

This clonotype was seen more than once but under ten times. The CDR3 DNA reads as TGTGCCATCCTCGACAGGGGAACTGAAGCTTTCTTT. Protein sequence: CAILDRGTEAFF. The V call is TRBV6-6, the J call TRBJ1-1; 8 positions agree with TRBD1. The junction had 6 bases not matched to a gene; V was cut back by 10 bases and J by 5 bases. The CDR3 runs 12 residues. Germline V gives CDR1 MNHNY, CDR2 SVGAGI (reference sequence).

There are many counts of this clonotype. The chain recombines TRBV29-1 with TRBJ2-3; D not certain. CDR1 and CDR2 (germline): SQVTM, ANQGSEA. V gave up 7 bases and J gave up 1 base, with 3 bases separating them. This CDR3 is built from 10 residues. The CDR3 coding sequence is TGCAGCGCCGGCACAGATACGCAGTATTTT. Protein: CSAGTDTQYF.

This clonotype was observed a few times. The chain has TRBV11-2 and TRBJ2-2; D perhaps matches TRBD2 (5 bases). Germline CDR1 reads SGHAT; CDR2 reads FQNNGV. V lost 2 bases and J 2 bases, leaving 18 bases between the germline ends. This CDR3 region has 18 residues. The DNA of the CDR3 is TGTGCCAGCAGCTTAACCGCAGGACTCATCGACAACACCGGGGAGCTGTTTTTT. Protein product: CASSLTAGLIDNTGELFF.

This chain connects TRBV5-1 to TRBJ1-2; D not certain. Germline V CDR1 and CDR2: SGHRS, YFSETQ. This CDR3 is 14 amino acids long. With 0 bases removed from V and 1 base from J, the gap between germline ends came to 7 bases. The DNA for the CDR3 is TGCGCCAGCAGCTTGGACAGTCTTAACTATGGCTACACCTTC. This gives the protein CASSLDSLNYGYTF.